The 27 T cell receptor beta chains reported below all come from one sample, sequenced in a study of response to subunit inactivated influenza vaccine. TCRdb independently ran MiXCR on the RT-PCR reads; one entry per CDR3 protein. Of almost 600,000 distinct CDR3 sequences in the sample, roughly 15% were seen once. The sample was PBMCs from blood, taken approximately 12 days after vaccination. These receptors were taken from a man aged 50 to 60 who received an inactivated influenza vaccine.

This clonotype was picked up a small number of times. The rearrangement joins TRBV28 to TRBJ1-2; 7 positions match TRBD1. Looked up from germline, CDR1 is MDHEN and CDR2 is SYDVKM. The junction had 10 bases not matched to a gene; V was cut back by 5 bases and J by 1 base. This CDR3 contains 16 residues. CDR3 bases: TGTGCCAGCAGTAGGACAGGCACTTATCTTAACTATGGCTACACCTTC. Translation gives CASSRTGTYLNYGYTF.

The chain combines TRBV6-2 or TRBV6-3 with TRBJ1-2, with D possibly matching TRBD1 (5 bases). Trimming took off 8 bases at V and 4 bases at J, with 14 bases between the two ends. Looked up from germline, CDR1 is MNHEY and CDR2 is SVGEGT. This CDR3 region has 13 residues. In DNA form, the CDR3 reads TGTGCCAGCTGGACGAGCGGGGGCTATGGCTACACCTTC. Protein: CASWTSGGYGYTF.

This chain's CDR3 is CSASPDTYSNQPQHF. The CDR3 DNA sequence: TGCAGTGCTAGTCCGGACACATATAGCAATCAGCCCCAGCATTTT. This chain links TRBV20-1 with TRBJ1-5, with D possibly TRBD1 on 5 matching bases. Germline V gene lookup returns CDR1 DFQATT and CDR2 SNEGSKA (reference sequence). Trimming took off 3 bases at V and 0 bases at J, with 12 bases between the two ends. The CDR3 covers 15 residues.

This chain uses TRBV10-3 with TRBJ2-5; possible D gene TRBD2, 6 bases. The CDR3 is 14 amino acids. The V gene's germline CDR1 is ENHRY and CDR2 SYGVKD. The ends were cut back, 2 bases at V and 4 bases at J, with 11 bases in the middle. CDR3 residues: CAISEAGLAETQYF. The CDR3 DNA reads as TGTGCCATCAGTGAGGCGGGGTTGGCAGAGACCCAGTACTTC.

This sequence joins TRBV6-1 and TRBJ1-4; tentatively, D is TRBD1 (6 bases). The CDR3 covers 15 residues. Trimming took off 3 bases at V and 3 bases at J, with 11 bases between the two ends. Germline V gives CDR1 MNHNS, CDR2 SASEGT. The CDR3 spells CASSDRGASNEKLFF. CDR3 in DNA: TGTGCCAGCAGTGACCGGGGGGCCTCTAATGAAAAACTGTTTTTT.

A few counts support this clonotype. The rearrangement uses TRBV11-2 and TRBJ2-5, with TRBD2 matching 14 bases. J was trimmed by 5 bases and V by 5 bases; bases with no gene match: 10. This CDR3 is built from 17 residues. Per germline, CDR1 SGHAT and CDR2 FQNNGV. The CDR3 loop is CASSPQTSGGARETQYF. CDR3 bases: TGTGCCAGCAGCCCCCAGACTAGCGGGGGGGCTAGGGAGACCCAGTACTTC.

The CDR3 DNA sequence: TGCGCCAGCCGTGGCGCGGGCGGGAGTGGAACCGGGGAGCTGTTTTTT. Its protein is CASRGAGGSGTGELFF. This chain links TRBV5-1 with TRBJ2-2, with TRBD2 matching 7 bases. The V gene's germline CDR1 is SGHRS and CDR2 YFSETQ. Trimming cost V 7 bases and J 5 bases; bases outside gene matches: 14. This CDR3 is built from 16 residues.

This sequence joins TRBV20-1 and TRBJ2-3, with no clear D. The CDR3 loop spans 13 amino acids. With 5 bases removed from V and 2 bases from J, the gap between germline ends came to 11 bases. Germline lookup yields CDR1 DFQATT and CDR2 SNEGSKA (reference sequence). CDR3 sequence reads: CSAGVIHTDTQYF. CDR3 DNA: TGCAGTGCTGGTGTGATACACACAGATACGCAGTATTTT.

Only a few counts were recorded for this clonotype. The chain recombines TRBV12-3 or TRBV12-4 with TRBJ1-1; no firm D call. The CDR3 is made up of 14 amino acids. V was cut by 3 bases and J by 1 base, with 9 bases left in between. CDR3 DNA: TGTGCCAGCAGTTTTGCCCGGCGGAACACTGAAGCTTTCTTT. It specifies CASSFARRNTEAFF.

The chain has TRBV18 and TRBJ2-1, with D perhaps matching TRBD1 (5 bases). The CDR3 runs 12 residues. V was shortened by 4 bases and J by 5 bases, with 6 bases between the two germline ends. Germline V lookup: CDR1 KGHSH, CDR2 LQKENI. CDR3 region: CASSLRDNEQFF. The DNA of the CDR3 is TGTGCCAGCTCACTCAGGGACAATGAGCAGTTCTTC.

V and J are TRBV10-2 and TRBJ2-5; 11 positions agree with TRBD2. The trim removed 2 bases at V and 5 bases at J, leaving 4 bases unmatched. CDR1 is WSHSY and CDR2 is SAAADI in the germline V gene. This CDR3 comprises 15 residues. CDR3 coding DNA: TGCGCCAGCAGTGAGCCTAGCGGGGGGATGGAGACCCAGTACTTC. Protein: CASSEPSGGMETQYF.

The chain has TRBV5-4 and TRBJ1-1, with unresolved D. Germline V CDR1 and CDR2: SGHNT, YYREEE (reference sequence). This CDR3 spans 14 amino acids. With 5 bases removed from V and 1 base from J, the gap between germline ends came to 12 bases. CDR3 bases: TGTGCCAGCAGGTGGGAGGGCCCGAACACTGAAGCTTTCTTT. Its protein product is CASRWEGPNTEAFF.

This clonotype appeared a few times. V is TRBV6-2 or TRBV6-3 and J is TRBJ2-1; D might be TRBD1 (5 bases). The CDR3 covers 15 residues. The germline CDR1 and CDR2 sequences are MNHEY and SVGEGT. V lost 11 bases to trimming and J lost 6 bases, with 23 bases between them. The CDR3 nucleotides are TGTGCCTCCAAGCCGGTGGCAGGGTTGGGCAATGAGCAGTTCTTC. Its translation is CASKPVAGLGNEQFF.

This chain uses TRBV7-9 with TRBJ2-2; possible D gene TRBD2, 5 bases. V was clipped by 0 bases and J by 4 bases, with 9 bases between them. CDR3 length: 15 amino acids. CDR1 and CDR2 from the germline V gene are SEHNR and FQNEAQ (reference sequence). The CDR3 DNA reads TGTGCCAGCAGCTTAGCGGGAGTTACCACCGGGGAGCTGTTTTTT. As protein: CASSLAGVTTGELFF.

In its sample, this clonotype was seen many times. CDR3 amino acids: CASSNRGAKNEQFF. CDR3 DNA: TGTGCCAGTAGTAACCGGGGCGCCAAAAATGAGCAGTTCTTC. This chain connects TRBV19 to TRBJ2-1; D tentatively fits TRBD1 or TRBD2 (5 bases each). This CDR3 is 14 amino acids long. Trimming removed 4 bases at V and 7 bases at J, with 14 bases between. CDR1 and CDR2 (germline): LNHDA, SQIVND (reference sequence).

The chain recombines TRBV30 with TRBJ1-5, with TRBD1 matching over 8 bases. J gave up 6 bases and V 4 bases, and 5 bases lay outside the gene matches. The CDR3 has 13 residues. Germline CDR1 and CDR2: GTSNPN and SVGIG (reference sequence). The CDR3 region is CAWTGQGSQPQHF. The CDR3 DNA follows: TGTGCCTGGACTGGACAGGGAAGTCAGCCCCAGCATTTT.

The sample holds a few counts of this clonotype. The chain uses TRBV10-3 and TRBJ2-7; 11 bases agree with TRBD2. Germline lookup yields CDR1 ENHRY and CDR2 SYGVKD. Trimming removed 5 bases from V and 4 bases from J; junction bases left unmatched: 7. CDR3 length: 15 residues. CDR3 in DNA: TGTGCCATCAGTCCACGGACTAGCGGGTTGTACGAGCAGTACTTC. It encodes CAISPRTSGLYEQYF.

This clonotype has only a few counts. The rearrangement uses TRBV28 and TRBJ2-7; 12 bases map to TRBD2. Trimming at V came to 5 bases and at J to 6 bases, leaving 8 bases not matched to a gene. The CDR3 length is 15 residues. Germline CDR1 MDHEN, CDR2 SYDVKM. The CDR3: CASSQRTSGKGEQYF. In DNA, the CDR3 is TGTGCCAGCAGTCAAAGGACTAGCGGGAAAGGCGAGCAGTACTTC.

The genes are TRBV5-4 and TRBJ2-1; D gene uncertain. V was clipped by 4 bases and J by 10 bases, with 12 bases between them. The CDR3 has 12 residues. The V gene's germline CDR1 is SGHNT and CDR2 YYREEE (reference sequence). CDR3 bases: TGTGCCAGCAGCCCCCGTGAATCGGAGCAGTTCTTC. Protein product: CASSPRESEQFF.

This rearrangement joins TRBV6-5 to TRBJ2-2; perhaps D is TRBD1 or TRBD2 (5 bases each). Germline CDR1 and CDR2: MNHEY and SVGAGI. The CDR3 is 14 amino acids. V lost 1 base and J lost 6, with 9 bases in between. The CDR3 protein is CASSYLRGAGELFF. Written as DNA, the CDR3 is TGTGCCAGCAGTTACTTACGGGGCGCCGGGGAGCTGTTTTTT.

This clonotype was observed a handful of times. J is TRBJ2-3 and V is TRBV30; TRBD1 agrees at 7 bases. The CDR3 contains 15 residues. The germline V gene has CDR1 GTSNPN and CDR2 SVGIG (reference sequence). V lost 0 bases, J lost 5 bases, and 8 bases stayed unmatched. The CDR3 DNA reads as TGTGCCTGGAGTGTAGGCAGGGGGAAGCTAGATACGCAGTATTTT. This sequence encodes CAWSVGRGKLDTQYF. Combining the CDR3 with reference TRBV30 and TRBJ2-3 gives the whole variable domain SQTIHQWPATLVQPVGSPLSLECTVEGTSNPNLYWYRQAAGRGLQLLFYSVGIGQISSEVPQNLSASRPQDRQFILSSKKLLLSDSGFYLCAWSVGRGKLDTQYFGPGTRLTVL.

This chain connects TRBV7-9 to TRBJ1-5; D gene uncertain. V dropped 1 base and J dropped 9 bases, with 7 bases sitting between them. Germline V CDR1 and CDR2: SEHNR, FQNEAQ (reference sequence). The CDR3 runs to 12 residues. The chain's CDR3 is CASSLGSSPQHF. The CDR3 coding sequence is TGTGCCAGCAGCTTAGGAAGTTCGCCCCAGCATTTT.

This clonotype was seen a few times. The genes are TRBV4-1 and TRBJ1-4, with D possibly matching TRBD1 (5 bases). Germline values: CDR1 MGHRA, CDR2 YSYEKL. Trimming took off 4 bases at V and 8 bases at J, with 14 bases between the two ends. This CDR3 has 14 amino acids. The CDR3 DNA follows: TGCGCCAGCAGCCTACCGGGACGGAGAGAAAAACTGTTTTTT. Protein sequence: CASSLPGRREKLFF.

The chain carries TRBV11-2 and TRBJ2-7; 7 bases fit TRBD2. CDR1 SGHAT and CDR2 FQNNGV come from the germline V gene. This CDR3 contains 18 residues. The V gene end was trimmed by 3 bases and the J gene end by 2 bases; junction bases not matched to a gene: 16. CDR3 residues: CASSFRLKIAGEAYEQYF. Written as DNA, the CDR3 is TGTGCCAGCAGCTTCAGGTTAAAGATTGCGGGAGAAGCCTACGAGCAGTACTTC.

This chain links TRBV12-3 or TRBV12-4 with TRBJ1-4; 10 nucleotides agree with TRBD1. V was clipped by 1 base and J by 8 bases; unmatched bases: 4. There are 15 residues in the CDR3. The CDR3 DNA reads TGTGCCAGCAGTTTAGACGGGACAGGGGACGAAAAACTGTTTTTT. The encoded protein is CASSLDGTGDEKLFF.

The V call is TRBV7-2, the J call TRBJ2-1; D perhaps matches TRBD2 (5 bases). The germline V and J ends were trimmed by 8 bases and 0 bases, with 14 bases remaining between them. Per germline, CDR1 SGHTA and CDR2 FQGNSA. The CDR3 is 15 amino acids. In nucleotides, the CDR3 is TGTGCCAGCGGCCAGCGCGGGTACTCCTACAATGAGCAGTTCTTC. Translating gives CASGQRGYSYNEQFF.

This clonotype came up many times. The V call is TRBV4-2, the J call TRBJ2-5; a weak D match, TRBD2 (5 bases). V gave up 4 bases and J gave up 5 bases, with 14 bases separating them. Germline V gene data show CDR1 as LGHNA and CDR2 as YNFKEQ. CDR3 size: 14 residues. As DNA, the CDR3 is TGTGCCAGCAGCCTAGACCCTGGCGGGGAGACCCAGTACTTC. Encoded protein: CASSLDPGGETQYF.